The T cell receptor beta chain described here comes from a study of post-analysis software for immune sequencing data. Overall study context: Courses of disease covered relapsing-remitting, secondary progressive and progressive-relapsing multiple sclerosis. General observations from the study: Under F measure analysis, samples from one preparation batch co-clustered strongly. Compared against controls, patients with multiple sclerosis displayed significantly lower normalized Chao1 diversity. Five or six TRBV segments were significantly more frequent in patients than in controls. TRBV5-6, TRBV5-1 and TRBV20-1 were among these segments.

In regard to this clonotype: Its target is unknown.

Prepared TCR beta cDNA libraries contained unique molecular identifiers. Once about 0.9 to 11 million T cells were used, hundreds of thousands of cDNA molecules resulted. TCRdb analysed the PCR reads with MiXCR anew, one entry per CDR3 protein. The sample has about 760,000 distinct CDR3 sequences; approximately 30% are singletons. V lost 2 bases and J 11 bases, leaving 15 bases between the germline ends. The CDR3 consists of 13 residues. The source is a girl aged 5 to 17 with multiple sclerosis. The sample comprised blood. The chain combines TRBV12-3 or TRBV12-4 with TRBJ1-2; no clear D gene. The CDR3 spells CASSLWVGGLYTF. CDR3 nucleotides: TGTGCCAGCAGTTTATGGGTTGGTGGCTTGTACACCTTC.